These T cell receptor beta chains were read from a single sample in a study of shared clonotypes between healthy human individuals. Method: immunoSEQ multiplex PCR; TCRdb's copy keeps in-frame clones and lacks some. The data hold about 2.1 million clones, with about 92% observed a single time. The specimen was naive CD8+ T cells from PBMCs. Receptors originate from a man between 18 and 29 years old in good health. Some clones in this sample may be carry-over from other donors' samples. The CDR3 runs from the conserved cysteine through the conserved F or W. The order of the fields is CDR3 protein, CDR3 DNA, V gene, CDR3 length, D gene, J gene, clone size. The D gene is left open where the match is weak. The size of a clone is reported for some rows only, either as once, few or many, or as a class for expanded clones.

CASSNKETGTAQYNEQFF TGTGCCAGCAGCAACAAAGAAACCGGGACAGCCCAATACAATGAGCAGTTCTTC TRBV5-4 18 TRBD1 TRBJ2-1 .
CASSSLTGHSGANVLTF TGTGCCAGCAGTTCACTAACAGGTCACTCTGGGGCCAACGTCCTGACTTTC TRBV27 17 . TRBJ2-6 .
CATHRSLMYSNQPQHF TGTGCCACCCATAGGAGCCTAATGTATAGCAATCAGCCCCAGCATTTT TRBV27 16 . TRBJ1-5 .
CASSIGIAGGNEQFF TGTGCCAGTAGTATTGGAATAGCGGGAGGGAATGAGCAGTTCTTC TRBV19 15 TRBD2 TRBJ2-1 .
CASSFLAGDTGELFF TGTGCCAGCAGCTTCCTAGCGGGAGACACCGGGGAGCTGTTTTTT TRBV11-2 15 TRBD2 TRBJ2-2 .
CASSESIAGGRYEQFF TGCGCCAGCAGTGAGTCGATTGCGGGAGGGCGTTATGAGCAGTTCTTC TRBV10-2 16 TRBD2 TRBJ2-1 .
CASSLRRLSSTDTQYF TGTGCCAGCAGTTTGAGGCGGCTTTCTAGCACAGATACGCAGTATTTT TRBV28 16 . TRBJ2-3 .
CASSLETGYGNEQFF TGTGCCAGCAGTTTAGAAACAGGTTATGGGAATGAGCAGTTCTTC TRBV27 15 . TRBJ2-1 .
CASNQGQGVNQPQHF TGTGCCAGCAACCAAGGGCAGGGGGTAAATCAGCCCCAGCATTTT TRBV4-2 15 TRBD1 TRBJ1-5 .
CSARTGGYGYTF TGCAGCGCACGGACAGGGGGCTATGGCTACACCTTC TRBV29-1 12 TRBD1 TRBJ1-2 .
CASSSGKNTGELFF TGTGCCAGCAGTAGCGGGAAGAACACCGGGGAGCTGTTTTTT TRBV6-5 14 TRBD2 TRBJ2-2 .
CASSLSSTYEQYF TGCGCCAGCAGTTTATCTAGCACCTACGAGCAGTACTTC TRBV27 13 . TRBJ2-7 .
CASSQELGDTQYF TGCGCCAGCAGCCAAGAATTGGGAGATACGCAGTATTTT TRBV4-1 13 . TRBJ2-3 .
CASSPQSTGPYEQYF TGTGCCAGCAGTCCACAGAGCACGGGGCCCTACGAGCAGTACTTC TRBV27 15 . TRBJ2-7 .
CASSLRLAGTDTQYF TGTGCCAGCAGCTTAAGACTAGCGGGCACAGATACGCAGTATTTT TRBV11-2 15 TRBD2 TRBJ2-3 .
CASSLSPGRNLQETQYF TGCGCCAGCAGCTTGAGTCCGGGACGGAACTTACAAGAGACCCAGTACTTC TRBV5-1 17 . TRBJ2-5 .
CAIRFDSTGQAFF TGTGCCATCAGATTTGATTCGACAGGGCAAGCTTTCTTT TRBV10-3 13 TRBD1 TRBJ1-1 few
CASSWTTGGAGNTEAFF TGCGCCAGCAGCTGGACAACAGGGGGTGCGGGGAACACTGAAGCTTTCTTT TRBV5-1 17 TRBD1 TRBJ1-1 .
CASRETGNYGYTF TGTGCCAGTAGGGAAACAGGGAACTATGGCTACACCTTC TRBV19 13 . TRBJ1-2 .
CASSEYGSTGLMDGYTF TGTGCCAGCAGTGAATATGGCTCGACAGGGCTCATGGATGGCTACACCTTC TRBV25-1 17 TRBD1 TRBJ1-2 .
CASRLLRDISYEQYF TGTGCCAGCAGACTTCTCCGGGACATCTCCTACGAGCAGTACTTC TRBV28 15 . TRBJ2-7 .
CASREGAHNEQFF TGTGCCAGCAGGGAAGGGGCGCACAATGAGCAGTTCTTC TRBV25-1 13 . TRBJ2-1 .
CASSQVGRTNYGYTF TGTGCCAGCAGCCAAGTTGGTCGGACCAACTATGGCTACACCTTC TRBV4-2 15 . TRBJ1-2 few
CAWSDEGANTGELFF TGTGCCTGGAGTGATGAGGGGGCGAACACCGGGGAGCTGTTTTTT TRBV30 15 . TRBJ2-2 .
CASSPWTGDEQFF TGTGCCAGCAGCCCCTGGACCGGGGATGAGCAGTTCTTC TRBV7-9 13 . TRBJ2-1 .
CASSQVVSGQETQYF TGCGCCAGCAGCCAAGTGGTTAGCGGGCAAGAGACCCAGTACTTC TRBV4-1 15 TRBD2 TRBJ2-5 .
CASSQTPGQGFSDTQYF TGCGCCAGCAGCCAGACGCCGGGACAGGGGTTTTCAGATACGCAGTATTTT TRBV4-1 17 TRBD1 TRBJ2-3 .
CSVDRYEGGLAYEQYF TGCAGCGTTGATAGGTATGAGGGGGGCCTCGCCTACGAGCAGTACTTC TRBV29-1 16 . TRBJ2-7 once
CAISESRITGENTEAFF TGTGCCATCAGTGAGTCACGGATAACGGGGGAGAACACTGAAGCTTTCTTT TRBV10-3 17 . TRBJ1-1 .
CASSEPGQATYSNQPQHF TGTGCCAGCAGTGAACCGGGACAGGCCACTTATAGCAATCAGCCCCAGCATTTT TRBV6-1 18 TRBD1 TRBJ1-5 .
CASSSGFGGGSSYNEQFF TGTGCCAGCAGTAGTGGGTTTGGAGGGGGAAGTTCGTACAATGAGCAGTTCTTC TRBV7-3 18 . TRBJ2-1 .
CAISEGGRELFF TGTGCCATCAGTGAAGGGGGGAGGGAGCTGTTTTTT TRBV10-3 12 . TRBJ2-2 .
CASSPGLAPYEQYF TGTGCCAGCAGTCCGGGACTAGCGCCTTACGAGCAGTACTTC TRBV11-1 14 TRBD2 TRBJ2-7 .
CASSQDRRENQPQHF TGCGCCAGCAGCCAAGATAGGAGGGAGAATCAGCCCCAGCATTTT TRBV4-3 15 . TRBJ1-5 .
CASGLQGTSGRGYEQYF TGTGCCAGCGGCCTCCAGGGGACTAGCGGGAGGGGGTACGAGCAGTACTTC TRBV27 17 TRBD2 TRBJ2-7 .
CAISEVTSGEQYF TGTGCCATCAGTGAGGTCACCTCGGGGGAGCAGTACTTC TRBV10-3 13 . TRBJ2-7 .